These 21 T cell receptor beta chains originate from one sample sequenced in a study of CD8+ T cells in alopecia areata. Once RNA had been extracted, it was reverse transcribed into cDNA to act as the sequencing template. This table comes from immunoSEQ multiplex PCR, and its TCRdb copy is limited to in-frame clones, with some not included. The sample includes some 110,000 clones, about 61% of them seen just once. Material: CD4+ T cells sorted from blood. The receptors originated from a human donor in good health.

The chain joins TRBV29-1 to TRBJ2-3; TRBD2 aligns across 9 bases. Germline assignment: CDR1 SQVTM and CDR2 ANQGSEA. V lost 4 bases and J lost 1; bases outside the gene matches: 6. The CDR3 is 15 residues long. CDR3 DNA: TGCAGCGTTGGGGCTAGCGGGGTGGGCACAGATACGCAGTATTTT. Translating it yields CSVGASGVGTDTQYF.

The CDR3 protein is CAWNRKGNQPQHF. The CDR3, as DNA: TGTGCCTGGAATCGGAAGGGCAATCAGCCCCAGCATTTT. The V gene is TRBV30, the J gene TRBJ1-5, with D unclear. The CDR3 loop spans 13 amino acids. Germline V gene data show CDR1 as GTSNPN and CDR2 as SVGIG (reference sequence). Trimming removed 4 bases at V and 2 bases at J, with 9 bases between.

The chain employs TRBV2 and TRBJ2-7; 9 positions match TRBD2. The CDR3 covers 13 residues. Germline CDR1 is SNHLY and CDR2 is FYNNEI. V was clipped by 8 bases and J by 3 bases; unmatched bases: 5. The CDR3 protein is CASGSGGIYEQYF. In nucleotides, the CDR3 is TGTGCCAGCGGCAGCGGGGGGATCTACGAGCAGTACTTC.

There are a few counts of this clone. The chain employs TRBV27 and TRBJ2-7, with 7 bases lining up with TRBD1. CDR3 length equals 14 residues. Per the germline V gene, CDR1 is MNHEY and CDR2 is SMNVEV (reference sequence). V dropped 4 bases and J dropped 4; count of bases not matched to a gene: 7. CDR3 in amino acids: CASSSTLQGYEQYF. The DNA for the CDR3 is TGTGCCAGCAGTTCGACCCTACAGGGGTACGAGCAGTACTTC.

J is TRBJ2-7 and V is TRBV20-1; D unclear. This CDR3 has 10 residues. Germline CDR1 is DFQATT and CDR2 is SNEGSKA (reference sequence). Trimming shortened V by 5 bases and J by 4 bases, and 6 bases separated the two germline ends. The CDR3: CSAGQYEQYF. CDR3 sequence (DNA): TGCAGTGCTGGCCAGTACGAGCAGTACTTC.

This chain links TRBV2 with TRBJ1-2; 8 nucleotides line up with TRBD1. Per the germline V gene, CDR1 is SNHLY and CDR2 is FYNNEI. The CDR3 runs to 13 residues. Trimming at V came to 6 bases and at J to 8 bases, leaving 8 bases not matched to a gene. The CDR3 DNA sequence: TGTGCCAGCAGACCGGGACAGGTTGACGGCTACACCTTC. Translating it yields CASRPGQVDGYTF.

The rearrangement uses TRBV7-2 and TRBJ2-3, with D hard to call. Germline V gene data show CDR1 as SGHTA and CDR2 as FQGNSA. The CDR3 is 13 residues long. Trimming shortened V by 1 base and J by 6 bases, and 8 bases separated the two germline ends. The CDR3 DNA is TGTGCCAGCAGCTTAGAAGTGGCTGATACGCAGTATTTT. It codes for CASSLEVADTQYF.

This clone was seen a handful of times. The chain employs TRBV5-1 and TRBJ2-1; D ambiguous. Deletions cut 0 bases from V and 6 bases from J, with 7 bases between. CDR3 size: 13 residues. Germline V gene data show CDR1 as SGHRS and CDR2 as YFSETQ. Here the CDR3 DNA reads TGCGCCAGCAGCTTGGAGGTGGTCAATGAGCAGTTCTTC. Translation gives CASSLEVVNEQFF.

The chain carries TRBV6-5 and TRBJ1-6; 7 nucleotides line up with TRBD1. The ends lost 2 bases at V and 7 bases at J; junction bases unmatched: 5. The germline CDR1 and CDR2 sequences are MNHEY and SVGAGI. CDR3 length: 15 amino acids. CDR3 loop: CASSYDGTANSPLHF. The CDR3 DNA reads TGTGCCAGCAGTTACGACGGGACAGCGAATTCACCCCTCCACTTT.

This chain uses TRBV10-1 with TRBJ1-1; D is unresolved. Germline loops: CDR1 WNHNN, CDR2 SYGVQD (reference sequence). Deletions cut 8 bases from V and 4 bases from J, with 14 bases between. This CDR3 is built from 13 residues. As DNA, the CDR3 is TGCGCCAGCCGTGCGACGATGGGCACTGAAGCTTTCTTT. It translates to CASRATMGTEAFF.

This rearrangement joins TRBV15 to TRBJ2-7, with a possible D match to TRBD2 (6 bases). V was trimmed by 1 base and J by 2 bases, leaving 15 bases between them. Germline CDR1 LNHNV, CDR2 YYDKDF (reference sequence). The CDR3 has 16 residues. CDR3 residues: CATSRAGVAGTYEQYF. The CDR3 DNA reads TGTGCCACCAGCAGAGCGGGGGTGGCAGGGACCTACGAGCAGTACTTC.

V usage is TRBV5-1 and J usage is TRBJ1-6, with D uncertain. The germline V gene encodes CDR1 SGHRS and CDR2 YFSETQ. There are 14 residues in the CDR3. V lost 0 bases and J 6 bases, leaving 7 bases between the germline ends. The CDR3 DNA reads as TGCGCCAGCAGCTTGGAGACATCTAATTCACCCCTCCACTTT. Translated, it gives CASSLETSNSPLHF.

The chain is built from TRBV2 and TRBJ2-7, with D maybe TRBD2 (5 bases). CDR1 is SNHLY and CDR2 is FYNNEI in the germline V gene. Trimming took 6 bases from V and 6 from J, leaving 18 bases between them. The CDR3 consists of 14 residues. CDR3 amino acids: CASSGSQLVGEQYF. The CDR3 region has the DNA TGTGCCAGCAGCGGATCTCAACTAGTAGGCGAGCAGTACTTC.

The V and J genes are TRBV30 and TRBJ2-1; unclear D gene. V lost 2 bases, J lost 5 bases, and 10 bases lay in between. This CDR3 region has 13 residues. CDR1 is GTSNPN, CDR2 SVGIG, per germline (reference sequence). CDR3 in DNA: TGTGCCTGGAGTAACTTCGTCAACAATGAGCAGTTCTTC. It translates to CAWSNFVNNEQFF. Full variable domain (missing parts from reference TRBV30 and TRBJ2-1): SQTIHQWPATLVQPVGSPLSLECTVEGTSNPNLYWYRQAAGRGLQLLFYSVGIGQISSEVPQNLSASRPQDRQFILSSKKLLLSDSGFYLCAWSNFVNNEQFFGPGTRLTVL.

V is TRBV25-1 and J is TRBJ2-1, with D perhaps TRBD2 (6 bases). The length of the CDR3 is 12 residues. Germline assignment: CDR1 MGHDK and CDR2 SYGVNS. Trimming left V 4 bases short and J 12 bases short, with 13 bases between. The CDR3 bases are TGTGCCAGCAGTGTCGGGGAGGCTTGGCAGTTCTTC. It specifies CASSVGEAWQFF. The variable domain in full, with the rest retrieved from reference TRBV25-1 and TRBJ2-1, is EADIYQTPRYLVIGTGKKITLECSQTMGHDKMYWYQQDPGMELHLIHYSYGVNSTEKGDLSSESTVSRIRTEHFPLTLESARPSHTSQYLCASSVGEAWQFFGPGTRLTVL.

The rearrangement joins TRBV29-1 to TRBJ2-3; D remains ambiguous. V lost 2 bases and J lost 5, with 11 bases in between. CDR1 and CDR2 from the germline V gene are SQVTM and ANQGSEA. This CDR3 is 13 amino acids long. CDR3 in DNA: TGCAGCGTTGAACCTAACATTCAAGATACGCAGTATTTT. Its translation: CSVEPNIQDTQYF.

This clone came up once. J is TRBJ2-5 and V is TRBV6-5, with 8 bases lining up with TRBD2. CDR3 length: 14 amino acids. The germline V gene encodes CDR1 MNHEY and CDR2 SVGAGI. The V segment lost 8 bases and the J segment 14 bases; nucleotides outside the gene matches: 19. The CDR3 DNA follows: TGTGCCAGCTTCCCTGGGACGGGAACTAGCGGTCCTTACTTC. Its translation: CASFPGTGTSGPYF.

Only a few counts were recorded for this clone. This chain joins TRBV30 and TRBJ2-1; a possible D gene is TRBD2 (6 bases). There are 14 residues in the CDR3. The V gene's germline CDR1 is GTSNPN and CDR2 SVGIG (reference sequence). The ends were cut back, 8 bases at V and 0 bases at J, with 14 bases in the middle. DNA of the CDR3: TGTGCCGGGACTGGGCAGCGCTCCTACAATGAGCAGTTCTTC. This translates into CAGTGQRSYNEQFF.

V gene TRBV30 combines with J gene TRBJ2-2; no firm D call. The V end was cut by 6 bases, the J end by 7 bases, with 6 bases between. The CDR3 length is 10 residues. The V gene's germline CDR1 is GTSNPN and CDR2 SVGIG (reference sequence). CDR3 loop: CACRLGELFF. The CDR3 DNA follows: TGTGCCTGCCGCCTCGGGGAGCTGTTTTTT.

This chain joins TRBV9 and TRBJ1-2; D perhaps matches TRBD1 (6 bases). V was shortened by 4 bases and J by 7 bases, with 20 bases between the two germline ends. CDR3 length: 15 amino acids. Germline CDR1 reads SGDLS; CDR2 reads YYNGEE. CDR3 residues: CASSPAGGQGLGYTF. The CDR3 DNA reads TGTGCCAGCAGCCCCGCCGGGGGGCAGGGGCTTGGCTACACCTTC. Based on the CDR3 plus reference TRBV9 and TRBJ1-2, the full variable domain is DSGVTQTPKHLITATGQRVTLRCSPRSGDLSVYWYQQSLDQGLQFLIQYYNGEERAKGNILERFSAQQFPDLHSELNLSSLELGDSALYFCASSPAGGQGLGYTFGSGTRLTVV.

The V call is TRBV5-4, the J call TRBJ2-1; no definite D call. Trimming cost V 4 bases and J 7 bases, with 15 bases left between them. The CDR3 is 14 amino acids. Germline CDR1 reads SGHNT; CDR2 reads YYREEE (reference sequence). The CDR3 reads CASSRDPSGNEQFF. Here the CDR3 DNA reads TGTGCCAGCAGCCGAGACCCTAGTGGGAATGAGCAGTTCTTC.